These 28 T cell receptor beta chains were all obtained from the same sample, sequenced in a study of cytomegalovirus exposure and HLA in healthy donors. The PCR made use of 60 Vbeta and 13 Jbeta primers. The repertoire was sequenced with immunoSEQ multiplex PCR; TCRdb's copy has only in-frame clones and lacks some. Counted here are 150,000 or so clones, roughly 65% occurring once; the ten biggest clones make up 4.7%. Sequenced input: PBMCs. The receptors were sampled from a young man in good health and CMV-seropositive.

This clone turned up a few times. The chain combines TRBV23-1 with TRBJ2-7; 10 nucleotides align to TRBD1. TRBV23-1 is identified as an open reading frame with a role that is uncertain. V was clipped by 3 bases and J by 6 bases; unmatched bases: 8. The CDR3 is made up of 15 amino acids. CDR3 protein: CASSQAGTGDGEQYV. For the CDR3, the DNA is TGCGCCAGCAGTCAGGCCGGGACAGGGGATGGCGAGCAGTACGTC.

The gene calls are TRBV7-2 and TRBJ2-1; 7 nucleotides align to TRBD2. Germline-derived CDR1 and CDR2 are SGHTA and FQGNSA. J was trimmed by 7 bases and V by 5 bases; bases with no gene match: 14. CDR3 length equals 16 residues. The CDR3 sequence: CASSQQLGGWGNEQFF. CDR3 nucleotide sequence: TGTGCCAGCAGCCAACAACTGGGGGGGTGGGGGAATGAGCAGTTCTTC.

The gene calls are TRBV5-1 and TRBJ1-1; 7 bases are a match to TRBD1. The CDR3 length is 17 residues. With V trimmed by 0 bases and J by 6 bases, 14 bases remained unmatched. Germline CDR1 and CDR2: SGHRS and YFSETQ. Written as DNA, the CDR3 is TGCGCCAGCAGCTTGGACAGGGGTAGAGAAGGGATCGCTGAAGCTTTCTTT. Protein: CASSLDRGREGIAEAFF.

The V call is TRBV19, the J call TRBJ1-4; no firm D call. With 5 bases removed from V and 6 bases from J, the gap between germline ends came to 13 bases. This CDR3 is 14 amino acids long. Germline CDR1 reads LNHDA; CDR2 reads SQIVND (reference sequence). CDR3 sequence: CASSWAVRDEKLFF. CDR3 in DNA: TGTGCCAGTAGTTGGGCCGTGAGAGATGAAAAACTGTTTTTT.

In its sample, this clone was seen a few times. CDR3 sequence (DNA): TGTGCCAGCAGCTTAGACAATCCGGGACTAGCGCAAGAGACCCAGTACTTC. Protein product: CASSLDNPGLAQETQYF. The V call is TRBV7-2, the J call TRBJ2-5, with 10 bases that match TRBD2. Germline CDR1 SGHTA, CDR2 FQGNSA. The CDR3 is 17 amino acids. V lost 1 base to trimming and J lost 2 bases; unmatched junction nucleotides: 7.

The CDR3 DNA reads TGCGCCAGCAGCCAAGAACTAGCTCCTCTGGGCACCGGGGAGCTGTTTTTT. It yields the protein CASSQELAPLGTGELFF. The chain carries TRBV4-1 and TRBJ2-2; tentative D call: TRBD2 (6 bases). Germline-derived CDR1 and CDR2 are MGHRA and YSYEKL. CDR3 length: 17 residues. V was cut by 0 bases and J by 4 bases, with 15 bases left in between.

The CDR3 DNA is TGTGCCATCGGTAGCGAAGATACGCAGTATTTT. Amino acids: CAIGSEDTQYF. This chain joins TRBV10-3 and TRBJ2-3; TRBD2 is a possible D gene (5 bases). V lost 8 bases to trimming and J lost 5 bases, with 8 bases between them. In germline, CDR1 is ENHRY, CDR2 SYGVKD. The CDR3 covers 11 residues.

This clone was seen a handful of times. The gene calls are TRBV9 and TRBJ1-1; D not resolved. V lost 2 bases, J lost 1 base, and 9 bases lay in between. The CDR3 length is 14 residues. Germline-derived CDR1 and CDR2 are SGDLS and YYNGEE. CDR3 amino acids: CASSVPQSNTEAFF. For the CDR3, the DNA is TGTGCCAGCAGCGTCCCTCAGTCGAACACTGAAGCTTTCTTT. Full variable domain (remainder filled in from reference TRBV9 and TRBJ1-1): DSGVTQTPKHLITATGQRVTLRCSPRSGDLSVYWYQQSLDQGLQFLIQYYNGEERAKGNILERFSAQQFPDLHSELNLSSLELGDSALYFCASSVPQSNTEAFFGQGTRLTVV.

The sample holds a few counts of this clone. This chain joins TRBV28 and TRBJ1-2; 8 bases are a match to TRBD1. Losses at the gene ends were 7 bases for V and 4 bases for J; bases not matched to a gene: 14. The CDR3 is 16 amino acids. The V gene's germline CDR1 is MDHEN and CDR2 SYDVKM. The CDR3 nucleotides read TGTGCCAGCACCTCCGGGACAGGACTTTTGGGCTATGGCTACACCTTC. It translates to CASTSGTGLLGYGYTF.

The chain couples TRBV6-4 to TRBJ2-1, with 10 bases that match TRBD1. J gave up 7 bases and V 7 bases, and 10 bases lay outside the gene matches. CDR1 is MRHNA, CDR2 SNTAGT, per germline. The CDR3 spans 15 residues. The CDR3 region has the DNA TGTGCCAGCATTTTCCGGGACAGGGGAGGAAATGAGCAGTTCTTC. Protein sequence: CASIFRDRGGNEQFF.

The genes are TRBV25-1 and TRBJ2-2; 12 bases match TRBD2. The V segment lost 5 bases and the J segment 6 bases; nucleotides outside the gene matches: 7. Germline CDR1 is MGHDK and CDR2 is SYGVNS. CDR3 length equals 16 residues. CDR3 amino acids: CASSYMTSGGSGELFF. In DNA, the CDR3 is TGTGCCAGCAGTTACATGACTAGCGGGGGTTCCGGGGAGCTGTTTTTT.

The CDR3 nucleotides read TGTGCCAGTAGTCCGGGTTTGAGGAATTCACCCCTCCACTTT. Encoded protein: CASSPGLRNSPLHF. This rearrangement joins TRBV19 to TRBJ1-6, with no clear D. Trimming removed 5 bases at V and 7 bases at J, with 12 bases between. Germline V gene data show CDR1 as LNHDA and CDR2 as SQIVND (reference sequence). The CDR3 covers 14 residues.

The chain employs TRBV13 and TRBJ2-3; no clear D gene. The V end was cut by 2 bases, the J end by 4 bases, with 13 bases between. This CDR3 spans 15 amino acids. Germline lookup yields CDR1 PRHDT and CDR2 FYEKMQ (reference sequence). CDR3 residues: CASSLSALVADTQYF. For the CDR3, the DNA is TGTGCCAGCAGCTTATCTGCGCTAGTGGCAGATACGCAGTATTTT.

The V gene is TRBV7-9, the J gene TRBJ2-7, with TRBD2 matching over 8 bases. V shed 4 bases, J shed 5 bases, and the junction held 7 bases outside the gene matches. The CDR3 loop spans 14 amino acids. The germline CDR1 and CDR2 sequences are SEHNR and FQNEAQ (reference sequence). CDR3 sequence (DNA): TGTGCCAGCAGCTCAGAGCGGGAGATCAACGAGCAGTACGTC. It specifies CASSSEREINEQYV.

The chain couples TRBV28 to TRBJ2-7; 7 bases agree with TRBD2. The CDR3 runs 16 residues. J gave up 4 bases and V 5 bases, and 14 bases lay outside the gene matches. CDR1 is MDHEN, CDR2 SYDVKM, per germline. CDR3 in amino acids: CASSPQGLADHYEQYV. CDR3 DNA: TGTGCCAGCAGTCCCCAGGGTCTAGCGGACCATTACGAGCAGTACGTC.

This rearrangement joins TRBV28 to TRBJ2-1; 7 positions match TRBD2. Germline V gene sequence: CDR1 MDHEN, CDR2 SYDVKM. Germline trimming cut 6 bases from V and 5 bases from J; bases unmatched to any gene: 16. The CDR3 is made up of 17 amino acids. In nucleotides, the CDR3 is TGTGCCAGCAGCCAATCTATGGGGGGAGGGCTCAACAATGAGCAGTTCTTC. It is translated as CASSQSMGGGLNNEQFF.

J is TRBJ1-2 and V is TRBV27, with 7 positions matching TRBD1. This CDR3 region has 16 residues. Germline assignment: CDR1 MNHEY and CDR2 SMNVEV (reference sequence). The V segment lost 2 bases and the J segment 0 bases; nucleotides outside the gene matches: 6. The CDR3 DNA sequence: TGTGCCAGCAGTTTACTCGGGACAGCCTCTAACTATGGCTACACCTTC. Amino acid sequence: CASSLLGTASNYGYTF.

This clone was picked up one time. The chain recombines TRBV19 with TRBJ2-1; 9 bases fit TRBD1. The CDR3 has 14 amino acids. Germline CDR1 LNHDA, CDR2 SQIVND (reference sequence). The J segment lost 5 bases and the V segment lost 6 bases, leaving 5 bases of the junction unmatched. For the CDR3, the DNA is TGTGCCAGTAGCGGGACAGGGATCAACAATGAGCAGTTCTTC. Translated, it gives CASSGTGINNEQFF.

CDR3 amino acids: CASTPRTGSNEKLFF. CDR3 bases: TGTGCCAGCACCCCGCGGACAGGGTCTAATGAAAAACTGTTTTTT. The rearrangement joins TRBV5-5 to TRBJ1-4; 8 nucleotides line up with TRBD1. Germline CDR1 is SGHKS and CDR2 is YYEKEE (reference sequence). The CDR3 consists of 15 residues. After removal of 6 bases from V and 3 bases from J, the junction contained 7 bases not matched to a gene.

The V call is TRBV29-1, the J call TRBJ1-2; D is ambiguous. The ends were cut back, 5 bases at V and 5 bases at J, with 9 bases in the middle. CDR3 size: 11 residues. In germline, CDR1 is SQVTM, CDR2 ANQGSEA. CDR3 in amino acids: CSVRSAYGYTF. CDR3 in DNA: TGCAGCGTTAGGAGCGCATATGGCTACACCTTC.

This chain uses TRBV7-9 with TRBJ1-2; 7 nucleotides match TRBD1. Germline assignment: CDR1 SEHNR and CDR2 FQNEAQ (reference sequence). V lost 6 bases, J lost 6 bases, and 16 bases stayed unmatched. This CDR3 is 16 amino acids long. CDR3 loop: CASSKAGGTSFDGYTF. For the CDR3, the DNA is TGTGCCAGCAGTAAGGCAGGGGGAACTTCCTTCGATGGCTACACCTTC. Drawing the rest from reference TRBV7-9 and TRBJ1-2, the complete variable domain is DTGVSQNPRHKITKRGQNVTFRCDPISEHNRLYWYRQTLGQGPEFLTYFQNEAQLEKSRLLSDRFSAERPKGSFSTLEIQRTEQGDSAMYLCASSKAGGTSFDGYTFGSGTRLTVV.

This clone has only a few counts. The rearrangement joins TRBV10-3 to TRBJ2-5, with 12 bases identical to TRBD2. Germline V gene lookup returns CDR1 ENHRY and CDR2 SYGVKD. V was clipped by 6 bases and J by 2 bases; unmatched bases: 1. CDR3 length equals 14 residues. CDR3 nucleotides: TGTGCCATCAGCGGACTAGCGGGGCAAGAGACCCAGTACTTC. It codes for CAISGLAGQETQYF.

CDR3 sequence reads: CASGSSRGEDEQFF. The CDR3 DNA reads as TGTGCTAGTGGTTCCTCTCGGGGTGAAGATGAGCAGTTCTTC. The chain recombines TRBV12-5 with TRBJ2-1, with D possibly being TRBD2 (5 bases). There are 14 residues in the CDR3. Germline V gene lookup returns CDR1 LGHNT and CDR2 FRNRAP. V was trimmed by 4 bases and J by 8 bases, leaving 15 bases between them.

CDR3 bases: TGTGCCAGCAGTTACGATTCCCCGACACTTAATTCACCCCTCCACTTT. It is translated as CASSYDSPTLNSPLHF. The chain uses TRBV6-5 and TRBJ1-6; D is undetermined. The germline V gene has CDR1 MNHEY and CDR2 SVGAGI. V was trimmed by 2 bases and J by 6 bases, leaving 14 bases between them. The CDR3 covers 16 residues.

This clone has just a few counts. J is TRBJ1-1 and V is TRBV6-1; 7 positions agree with TRBD1. In germline, CDR1 is MNHNS, CDR2 SASEGT. The length of the CDR3 is 14 residues. V was clipped by 5 bases and J by 1 base; unmatched bases: 4. The CDR3 is CASSSGQANTEAFF. As DNA, the CDR3 is TGTGCCAGCAGTTCCGGACAGGCGAACACTGAAGCTTTCTTT.

The chain employs TRBV29-1 and TRBJ1-1; 8 bases agree with TRBD1. Germline V gene data show CDR1 as SQVTM and CDR2 as ANQGSEA. CDR3 length: 15 amino acids. Trimming removed 0 bases from V and 7 bases from J; junction bases left unmatched: 10. CDR3 in DNA: TGCAGCGTTGAAGACCTGGGACAGGTAGACATTGAAGCTTTCTTT. This codes for CSVEDLGQVDIEAFF.

The chain's CDR3 is CASSETIGGSYGYTF. DNA of the CDR3: TGTGCCAGCAGTGAAACGATCGGCGGGTCCTATGGCTACACCTTC. The gene calls are TRBV6-1 and TRBJ1-2; D gene uncertain. Trimming left V 2 bases short and J 4 bases short, with 14 bases between. Germline V gene sequence: CDR1 MNHNS, CDR2 SASEGT. This CDR3 has 15 amino acids.

This chain joins TRBV10-3 and TRBJ1-6, with 8 nucleotides matching TRBD1. CDR3 length: 13 residues. The V segment lost 5 bases and the J segment 14 bases; nucleotides outside the gene matches: 8. Germline V lookup: CDR1 ENHRY, CDR2 SYGVKD. The CDR3 sequence is CAISKEGQVSLHF. In DNA, the CDR3 is TGTGCCATCAGTAAAGAGGGACAGGTTTCCCTCCACTTT.